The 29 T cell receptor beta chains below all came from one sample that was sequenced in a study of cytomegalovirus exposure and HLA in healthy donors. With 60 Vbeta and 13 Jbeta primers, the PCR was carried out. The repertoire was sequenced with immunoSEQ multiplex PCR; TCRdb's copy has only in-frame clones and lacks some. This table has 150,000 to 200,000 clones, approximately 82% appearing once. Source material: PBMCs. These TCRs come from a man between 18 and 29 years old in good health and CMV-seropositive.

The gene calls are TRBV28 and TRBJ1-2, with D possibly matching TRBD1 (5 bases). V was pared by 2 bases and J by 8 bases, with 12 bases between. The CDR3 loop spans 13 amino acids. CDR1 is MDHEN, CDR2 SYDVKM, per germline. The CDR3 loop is CASSLIRTNGYTF. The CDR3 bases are TGTGCCAGCAGTTTAATAAGGACAAACGGCTACACCTTC.

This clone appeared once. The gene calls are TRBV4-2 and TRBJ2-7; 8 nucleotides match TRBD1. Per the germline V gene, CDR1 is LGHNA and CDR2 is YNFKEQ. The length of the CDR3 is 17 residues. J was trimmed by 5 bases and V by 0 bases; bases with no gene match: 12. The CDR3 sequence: CASSQDLPGGLLNEQYF. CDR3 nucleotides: TGTGCCAGCAGCCAAGATTTGCCAGGGGGCCTTTTAAACGAGCAGTACTTC.

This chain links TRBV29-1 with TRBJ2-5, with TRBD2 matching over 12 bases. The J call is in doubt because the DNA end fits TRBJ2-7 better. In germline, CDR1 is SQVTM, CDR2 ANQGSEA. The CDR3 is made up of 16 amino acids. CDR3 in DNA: TGCAGCGTTGCCACCGCCGGGACTAGCGGGTCCTACGAGCAGTACTTC. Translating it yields CSVATAGTSGSYEQYF.

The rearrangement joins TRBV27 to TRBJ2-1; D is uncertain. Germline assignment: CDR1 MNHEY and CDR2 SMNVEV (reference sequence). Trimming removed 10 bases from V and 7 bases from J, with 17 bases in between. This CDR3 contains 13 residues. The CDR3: CATQGVNTNEQFF. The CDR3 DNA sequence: TGTGCCACGCAAGGAGTGAATACGAATGAGCAGTTCTTC.

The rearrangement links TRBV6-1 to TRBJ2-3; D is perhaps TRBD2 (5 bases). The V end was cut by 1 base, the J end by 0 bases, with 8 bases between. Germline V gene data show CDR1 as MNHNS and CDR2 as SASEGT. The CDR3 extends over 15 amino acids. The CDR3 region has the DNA TGTGCCAGCAGTGAAGGACTACTTAGCACAGATACGCAGTATTTT. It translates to CASSEGLLSTDTQYF.

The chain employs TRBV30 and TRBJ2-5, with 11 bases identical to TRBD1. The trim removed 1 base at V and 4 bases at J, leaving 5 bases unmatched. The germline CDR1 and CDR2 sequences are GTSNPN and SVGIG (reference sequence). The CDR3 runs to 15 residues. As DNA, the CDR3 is TGTGCCTGGAGTGGGACAGGGGGCATCGGAGAGACCCAGTACTTC. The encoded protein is CAWSGTGGIGETQYF.

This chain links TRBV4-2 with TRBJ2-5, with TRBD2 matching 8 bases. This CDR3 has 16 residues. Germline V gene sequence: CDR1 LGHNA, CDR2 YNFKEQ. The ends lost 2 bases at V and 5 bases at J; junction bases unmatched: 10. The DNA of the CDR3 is TGTGCCAGCAGCCAATCTATGACGGGAGGGTCCGAGACCCAGTACTTC. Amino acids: CASSQSMTGGSETQYF.

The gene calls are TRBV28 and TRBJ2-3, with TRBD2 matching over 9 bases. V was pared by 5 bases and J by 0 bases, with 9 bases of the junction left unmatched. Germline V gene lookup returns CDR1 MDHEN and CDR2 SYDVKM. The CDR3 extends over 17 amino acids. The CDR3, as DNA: TGTGCCAGCAGTGGGAAAGCGGGAGGCTATAGCACAGATACGCAGTATTTT. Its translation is CASSGKAGGYSTDTQYF.

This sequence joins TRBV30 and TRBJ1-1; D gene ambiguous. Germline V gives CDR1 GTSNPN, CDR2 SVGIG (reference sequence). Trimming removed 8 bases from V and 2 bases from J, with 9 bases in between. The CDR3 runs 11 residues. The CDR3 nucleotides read TGTGCCGTGGGGAGAAACACTGAAGCTTTCTTT. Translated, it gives CAVGRNTEAFF.

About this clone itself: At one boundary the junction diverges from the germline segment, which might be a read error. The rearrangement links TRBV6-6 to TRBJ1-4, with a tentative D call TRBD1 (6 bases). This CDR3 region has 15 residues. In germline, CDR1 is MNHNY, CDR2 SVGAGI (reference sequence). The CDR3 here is CASSDSDRVNEKLFF. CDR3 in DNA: TGTGCCAGCAGTGACTCGGACAGAGTTAATGAAAAACTGTTTTTT.

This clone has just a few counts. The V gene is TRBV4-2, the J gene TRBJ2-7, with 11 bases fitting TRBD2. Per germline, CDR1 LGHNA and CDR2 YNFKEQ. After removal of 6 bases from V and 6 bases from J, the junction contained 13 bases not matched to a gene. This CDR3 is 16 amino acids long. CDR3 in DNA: TGTGCCAGCAGGGAACTAGCGGGAGAAGTGGGCGCCGAGCAGTACTTC. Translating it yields CASRELAGEVGAEQYF.

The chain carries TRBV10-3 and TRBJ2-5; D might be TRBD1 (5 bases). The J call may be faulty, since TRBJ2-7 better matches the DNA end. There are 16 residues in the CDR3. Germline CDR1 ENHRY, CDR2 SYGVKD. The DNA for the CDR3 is TGTGCCATCAGTGAGATAAGGGGCCCAAGCTCCTACGAGCAGTACTTC. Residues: CAISEIRGPSSYEQYF.

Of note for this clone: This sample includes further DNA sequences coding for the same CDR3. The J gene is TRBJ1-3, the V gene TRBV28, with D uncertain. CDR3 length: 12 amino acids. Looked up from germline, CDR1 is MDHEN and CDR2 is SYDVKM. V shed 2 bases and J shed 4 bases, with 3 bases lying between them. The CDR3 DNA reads TGTGCCAGCAGTTTACTCGGAAACACCATATATTTT. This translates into CASSLLGNTIYF.

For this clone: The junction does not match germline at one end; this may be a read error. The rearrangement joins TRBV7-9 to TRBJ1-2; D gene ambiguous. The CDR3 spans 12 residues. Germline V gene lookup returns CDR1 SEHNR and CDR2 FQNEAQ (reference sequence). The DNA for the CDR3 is TGTTCCAGCGGACGGGAAAACTATGGCTACACCTTC. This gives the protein CSSGRENYGYTF.

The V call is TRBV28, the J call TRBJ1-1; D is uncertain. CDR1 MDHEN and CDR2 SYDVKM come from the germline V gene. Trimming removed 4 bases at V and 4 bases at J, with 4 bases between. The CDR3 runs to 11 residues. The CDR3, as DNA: TGTGCCAGCAGTTCAGGCACTGAAGCTTTCTTT. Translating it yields CASSSGTEAFF.

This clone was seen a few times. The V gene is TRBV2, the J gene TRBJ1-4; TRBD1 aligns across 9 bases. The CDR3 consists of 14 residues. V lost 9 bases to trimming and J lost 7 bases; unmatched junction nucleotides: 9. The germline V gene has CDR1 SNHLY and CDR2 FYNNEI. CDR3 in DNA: TGTGCCAGGGGTACAGGGGGCAGCCGTGAAAAACTGTTTTTT. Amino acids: CARGTGGSREKLFF.

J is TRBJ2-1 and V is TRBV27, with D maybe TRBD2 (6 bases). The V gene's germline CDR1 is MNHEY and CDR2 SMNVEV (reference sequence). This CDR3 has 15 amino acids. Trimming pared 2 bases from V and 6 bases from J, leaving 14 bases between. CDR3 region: CASSLDREYGNEQFF. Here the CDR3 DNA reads TGTGCCAGCAGTTTAGATCGGGAGTACGGCAATGAGCAGTTCTTC.

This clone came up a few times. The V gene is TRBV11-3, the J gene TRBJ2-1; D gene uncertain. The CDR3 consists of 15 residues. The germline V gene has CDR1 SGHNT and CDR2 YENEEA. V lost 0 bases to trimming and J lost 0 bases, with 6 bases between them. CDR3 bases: TGTGCCAGCAGCTTAGACCGGAGCTCCTACAATGAGCAGTTCTTC. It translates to CASSLDRSSYNEQFF.

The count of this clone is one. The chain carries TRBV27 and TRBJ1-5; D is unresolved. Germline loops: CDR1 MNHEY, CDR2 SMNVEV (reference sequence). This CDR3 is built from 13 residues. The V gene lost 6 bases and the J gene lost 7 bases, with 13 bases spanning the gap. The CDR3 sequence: CASSPVREQPQHF. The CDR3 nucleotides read TGTGCCAGCAGCCCGGTAAGGGAGCAGCCCCAGCATTTT.

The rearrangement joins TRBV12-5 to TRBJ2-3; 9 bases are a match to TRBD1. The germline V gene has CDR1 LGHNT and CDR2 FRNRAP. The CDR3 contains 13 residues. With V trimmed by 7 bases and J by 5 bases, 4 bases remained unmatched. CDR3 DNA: TGTGCTAGTGTTGGACAGGGGAAAGATACGCAGTATTTT. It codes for CASVGQGKDTQYF.

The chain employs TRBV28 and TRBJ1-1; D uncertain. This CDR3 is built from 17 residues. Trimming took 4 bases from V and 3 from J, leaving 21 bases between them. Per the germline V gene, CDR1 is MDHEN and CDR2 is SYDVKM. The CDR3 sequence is CASSSTIRVRRYTEAFF. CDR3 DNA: TGTGCCAGCAGTTCAACAATTAGGGTGCGGAGGTACACTGAAGCTTTCTTT.

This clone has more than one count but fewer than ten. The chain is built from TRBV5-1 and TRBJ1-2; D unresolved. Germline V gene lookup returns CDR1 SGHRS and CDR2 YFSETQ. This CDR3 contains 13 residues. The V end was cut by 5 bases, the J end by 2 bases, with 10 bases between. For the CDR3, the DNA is TGCGCCAGCAGTTTTGGTCAGAACTATGGCTACACCTTC. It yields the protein CASSFGQNYGYTF.

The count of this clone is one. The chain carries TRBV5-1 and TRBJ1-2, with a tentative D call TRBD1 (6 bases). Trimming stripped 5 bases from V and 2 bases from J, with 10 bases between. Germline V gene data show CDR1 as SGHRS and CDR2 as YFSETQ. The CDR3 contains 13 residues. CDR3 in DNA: TGCGCCAGCAGTCACGGACAGAACTATGGCTACACCTTC. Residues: CASSHGQNYGYTF.

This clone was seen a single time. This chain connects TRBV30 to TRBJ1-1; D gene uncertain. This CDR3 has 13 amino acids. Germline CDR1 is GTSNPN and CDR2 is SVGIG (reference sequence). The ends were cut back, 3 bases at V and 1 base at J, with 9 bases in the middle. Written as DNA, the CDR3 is TGTGCCTGGAGCAGGAATCGGAACACTGAAGCTTTCTTT. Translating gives CAWSRNRNTEAFF.

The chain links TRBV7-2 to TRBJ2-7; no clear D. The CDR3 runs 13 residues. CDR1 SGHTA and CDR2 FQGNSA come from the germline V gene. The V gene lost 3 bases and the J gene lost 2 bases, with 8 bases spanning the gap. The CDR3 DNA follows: TGTGCCAGCAGCTTTTACAACACCTACGAGCAGTACTTC. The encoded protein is CASSFYNTYEQYF.

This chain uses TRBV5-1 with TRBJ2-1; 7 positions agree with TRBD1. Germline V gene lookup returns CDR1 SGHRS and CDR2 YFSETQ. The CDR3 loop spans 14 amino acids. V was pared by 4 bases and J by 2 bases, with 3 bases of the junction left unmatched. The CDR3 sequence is CASSRGPTYNEQFF. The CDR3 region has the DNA TGCGCCAGCAGCAGGGGGCCCACCTACAATGAGCAGTTCTTC.

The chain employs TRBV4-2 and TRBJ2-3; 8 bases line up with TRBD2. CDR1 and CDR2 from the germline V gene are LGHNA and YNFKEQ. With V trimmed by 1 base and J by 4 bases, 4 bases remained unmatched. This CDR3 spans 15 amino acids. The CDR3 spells CASSQGTSSSDTQYF. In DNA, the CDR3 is TGTGCCAGCAGCCAAGGGACTAGCAGTTCAGATACGCAGTATTTT.

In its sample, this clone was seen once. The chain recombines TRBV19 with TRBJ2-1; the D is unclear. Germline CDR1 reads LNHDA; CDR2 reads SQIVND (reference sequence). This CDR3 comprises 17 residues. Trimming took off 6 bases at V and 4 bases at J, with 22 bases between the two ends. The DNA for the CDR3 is TGTGCCAGTAGCCACGTCAAGGCGGAGTCCTTTTACAATGAGCAGTTCTTC. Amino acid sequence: CASSHVKAESFYNEQFF.

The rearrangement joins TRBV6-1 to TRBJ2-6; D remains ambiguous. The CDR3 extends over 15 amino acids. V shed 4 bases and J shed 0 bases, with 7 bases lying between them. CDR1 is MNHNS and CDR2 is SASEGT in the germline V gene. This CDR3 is CASSVWSSGANVLTF. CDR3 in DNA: TGTGCCAGCAGTGTGTGGAGCTCTGGGGCCAACGTCCTGACTTTC.